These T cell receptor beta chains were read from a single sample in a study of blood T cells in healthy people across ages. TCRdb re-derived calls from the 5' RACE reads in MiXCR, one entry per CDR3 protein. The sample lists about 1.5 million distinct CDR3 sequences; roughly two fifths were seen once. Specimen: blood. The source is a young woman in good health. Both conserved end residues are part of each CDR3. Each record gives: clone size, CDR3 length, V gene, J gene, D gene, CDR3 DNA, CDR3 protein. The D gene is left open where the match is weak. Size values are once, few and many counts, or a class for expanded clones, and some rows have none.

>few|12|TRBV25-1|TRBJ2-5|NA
TGTGCCAGCAGTAAGGAGCAAGAGACCCAGTACTTC
CASSKEQETQYF
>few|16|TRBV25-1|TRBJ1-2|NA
TGTGCCAGCAGTGAATTAGGGGCAGGGCCTTCCTATGGCTACACCTTC
CASSELGAGPSYGYTF
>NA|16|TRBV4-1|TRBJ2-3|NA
TGCGCCAGCAGCTCGTTTAGTGCGTCCCCCGAGGATACGCAGTATTTT
CASSSFSASPEDTQYF
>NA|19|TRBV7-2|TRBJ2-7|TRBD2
TGTGCCAGCAGCTTAGTACCGCCCTCTCTAGCGGGAGCATTCAATGAGCAGTACTTC
CASSLVPPSLAGAFNEQYF
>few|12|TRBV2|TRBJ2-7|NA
TGTGCCAGCAGGGCCTGGGCTGGCGAGCAGTACTTC
CASRAWAGEQYF
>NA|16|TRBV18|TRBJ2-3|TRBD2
TGTGCCAGCTCACCATTAAGCGGGAGCCGCACAGATACGCAGTATTTT
CASSPLSGSRTDTQYF
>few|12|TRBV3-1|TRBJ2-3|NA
TGTGCCAGCAGCCCTCAGGAAGATACGCAGTATTTT
CASSPQEDTQYF
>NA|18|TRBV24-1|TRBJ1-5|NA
TGTGCCACCAGTGATTCGGGCAGGTGGGGGGAGAGAGATCAGCCCCAGCATTTT
CATSDSGRWGERDQPQHF
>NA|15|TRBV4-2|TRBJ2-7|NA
TGTGCCAGCAGCCAAGAATTTGCCCCCTCCAACGAGCAGTACTTC
CASSQEFAPSNEQYF
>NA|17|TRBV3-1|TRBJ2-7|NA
TGTGCCAGCAGCCACCGGGCACAGGGGGGGGATCACAATGAGCAGTACTTC
CASSHRAQGGDHNEQYF
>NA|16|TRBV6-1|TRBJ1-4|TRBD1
TGTGCCAGCAGTGAAAGACAGGGTGCAACTAATGAAAAACTGTTTTTT
CASSERQGATNEKLFF
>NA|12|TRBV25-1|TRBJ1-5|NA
TGTGCCAGCATGGGGAACAGGGCCCCCCAGCATTTT
CASMGNRAPQHF
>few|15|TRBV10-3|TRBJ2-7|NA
TGTGCCATCAGTGACTGGAGGCAGGGGATTTACGAGCAGTACTTC
CAISDWRQGIYEQYF
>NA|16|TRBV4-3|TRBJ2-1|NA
TGCGCCAGCAGCCAAGATTTCAGGGGACCCTACAATGAGCAGTTCTTC
CASSQDFRGPYNEQFF
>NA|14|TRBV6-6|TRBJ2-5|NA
TGTGCCAGCAGTTACGAAAGACTTATGAGGTCCCAGTACTTC
CASSYERLMRSQYF
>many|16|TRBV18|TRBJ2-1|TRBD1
TGTGCCAGCTCACCCGACAGGGGGCGAGTTGACAATGAGCAGTTCTTC
CASSPDRGRVDNEQFF
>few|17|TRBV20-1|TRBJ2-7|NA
TGCAGTGCTAGAGGGATGTTCCAGGGGCCCCCTTTTTACGAGCAGTACTTC
CSARGMFQGPPFYEQYF
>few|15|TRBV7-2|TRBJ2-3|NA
TGTGCCAGCAGCGTTGCTAGCGAAAGCACAGATACGCAGTATTTT
CASSVASESTDTQYF
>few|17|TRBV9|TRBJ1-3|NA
TGTGCCAGCAGCCAAGCGCTGGAGGTCCGCTCTGGAAACACCATATATTTT
CASSQALEVRSGNTIYF
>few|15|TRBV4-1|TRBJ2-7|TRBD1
TGCGCCAGCAGCACCGGAACAGGGGACGCCTACGAGCAGTACTTC
CASSTGTGDAYEQYF
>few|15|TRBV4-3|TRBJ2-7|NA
TGCGCCAGCAGCCTTTTAGCGGACAGCTCCTACGAGCAGTACTTC
CASSLLADSSYEQYF
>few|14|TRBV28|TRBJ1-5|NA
TGTGCCAGCACCAGGACAGTTGTAAATCAGCCCCAGCATTTT
CASTRTVVNQPQHF
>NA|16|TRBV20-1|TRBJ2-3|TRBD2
TGCAGTGCGCCCCTACCTGGGCGGGGGTACACAGATACGCAGTATTTT
CSAPLPGRGYTDTQYF
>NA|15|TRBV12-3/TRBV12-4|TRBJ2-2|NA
TGTGCCAGCACCCCCAGTTGGGCATATGGCGGGGAGCTGTTTTTT
CASTPSWAYGGELFF
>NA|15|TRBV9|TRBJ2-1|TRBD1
TGTGCCAGCAGCGTAGGAGGGGGCCACTACAATGAGCAGTTCTTC
CASSVGGGHYNEQFF
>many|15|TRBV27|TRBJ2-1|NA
TGTGCCAGCCAAAAGGGGGGCTCGGGGTACAATGAGCAGTTCTTC
CASQKGGSGYNEQFF
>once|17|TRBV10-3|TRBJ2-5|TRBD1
TGTGCCATCAGTGAGTCGACGGTCGGCAGGGGGACAGAGACCCAGTACTTC
CAISESTVGRGTETQYF
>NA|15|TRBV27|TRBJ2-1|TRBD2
TGTGCCAGCAGTTTCAACGGGGGGTCGGCCAATGAGCAGTTCTTC
CASSFNGGSANEQFF
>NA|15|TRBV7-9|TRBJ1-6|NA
TGTGCCAGCAGCTTAGGAGGGGTGGAAAATTCACCCCTCCACTTT
CASSLGGVENSPLHF
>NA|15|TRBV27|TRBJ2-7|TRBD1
TGTGCCAGCAGTTTAGGGACAGAGTTCCGATACGAGCAGTACTTC
CASSLGTEFRYEQYF
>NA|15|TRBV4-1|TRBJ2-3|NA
TGCGCCAGCAGCCAATCGCCATCTAGCACAGATACGCAGTATTTT
CASSQSPSSTDTQYF
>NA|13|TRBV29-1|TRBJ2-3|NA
TGCAGCGTTGGATTTCCTAGCTCAGATACGCAGTATTTT
CSVGFPSSDTQYF
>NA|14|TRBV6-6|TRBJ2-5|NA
TGTGCCAGCAGTCAGGGGACTCGAGGGGAGACCCAGTACTTC
CASSQGTRGETQYF
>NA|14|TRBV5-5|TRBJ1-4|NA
TGTGCCAGCAGCCATACACCCTTGTATGAAAAACTGTTTTTT
CASSHTPLYEKLFF
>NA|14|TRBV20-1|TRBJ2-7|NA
TGCAGTGTTTGGGGGGCAGCGGGCTCCTACGAGCAGTACTTC
CSVWGAAGSYEQYF
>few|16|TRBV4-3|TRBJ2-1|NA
TGCGCCAGCAGCCAAGACCTGGATAGCTCCTACAATGAGCAGTTCTTC
CASSQDLDSSYNEQFF
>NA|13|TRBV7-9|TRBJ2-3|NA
TGTGCCAGCAGCATCGGGCCAACAGATACGCAGTATTTT
CASSIGPTDTQYF
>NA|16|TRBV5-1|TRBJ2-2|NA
TGCGCCAGCAGCTTGGGACGAACTATCCCCACCGGGGAGCTGTTTTTT
CASSLGRTIPTGELFF
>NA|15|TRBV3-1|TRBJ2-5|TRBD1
TGTACCAGCAGCCGGGACAGGGGAGGACAAGAGACCCAGTACTTC
CTSSRDRGGQETQYF
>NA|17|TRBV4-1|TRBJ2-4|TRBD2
TGCGCCAGCAGCCAAGGGCGGGGGGCTGGTTCCAAAAACATTCAGTACTTC
CASSQGRGAGSKNIQYF
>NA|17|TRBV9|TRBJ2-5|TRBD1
TGTGCCAGCAGCGTAGGCAACTTTAAGGGGGCCGGAGAGACCCAGTACTTC
CASSVGNFKGAGETQYF
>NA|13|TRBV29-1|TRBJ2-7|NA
TGCAGCGTTGAAGGGGACATTGACTACGAGCAGTACTTC
CSVEGDIDYEQYF
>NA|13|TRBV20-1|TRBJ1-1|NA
TGCAGTGCTAGGGGGCGGGAGAACACTGAAGCTTTCTTT
CSARGRENTEAFF
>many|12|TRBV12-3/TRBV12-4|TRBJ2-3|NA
TGTGCCAGCAGCTCCTTACAAGATACGCAGTATTTT
CASSSLQDTQYF
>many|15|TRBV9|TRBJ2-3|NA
TGTGCCAGCAGCGTAACAGCGGTTGACACAGATACGCAGTATTTT
CASSVTAVDTDTQYF
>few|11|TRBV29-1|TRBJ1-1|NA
TGCAGCGCCAGCACAGGATTGAGGGCTTTCTTT
CSASTGLRAFF
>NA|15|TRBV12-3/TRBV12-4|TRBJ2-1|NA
TGTGCCAGCAGTTTCGAAGGTTTAGTGTGGAATGAGCAGTTCTTC
CASSFEGLVWNEQFF
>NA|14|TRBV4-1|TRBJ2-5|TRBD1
TGCGCCAGCAGCCCGAGGACAGGGGAAGGGACCCAGTACTTC
CASSPRTGEGTQYF
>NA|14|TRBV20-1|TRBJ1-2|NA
TGCAGTGCTGGACGCGGGGACACGGCTACAGGCTACACCTTC
CSAGRGDTATGYTF
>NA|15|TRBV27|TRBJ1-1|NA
TGTGCCAGCAGTTTATGGTCCAGGGACAACGCGAAAGCTTTCTTT
CASSLWSRDNAKAFF
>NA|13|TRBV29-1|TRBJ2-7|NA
TGCAGCGTTGCCGGGACGGTCTCCTACGAGCAGTACTTC
CSVAGTVSYEQYF
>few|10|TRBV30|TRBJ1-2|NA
TGTGCCTGGAGACACTATGGCTACACCTTC
CAWRHYGYTF